Presented here are 32 T cell receptor beta chains from one specimen sequenced in a study of shared clonotypes between healthy human individuals. Libraries were prepared by immunoSEQ multiplex PCR; TCRdb keeps only in-frame clonotypes and omits some of them. The sample lists 550,000 to 600,000 clones, roughly four fifths occurring once. Source material: PBMCs. The receptors stem from a woman aged 40 to 49 in good health. Some clones in this sample may be carry-over from other donors' samples.

As for this clone: Other DNA variants within this sample encode the same CDR3. This sequence joins TRBV28 and TRBJ2-1; the match to TRBD2 covers 7 bases. Germline loops: CDR1 MDHEN, CDR2 SYDVKM. The V segment lost 6 bases and the J segment 7 bases; nucleotides outside the gene matches: 3. This CDR3 has 12 residues. The CDR3 region is CASSPGRNEQFF. The CDR3 nucleotides are TGTGCCAGCAGCCCCGGGAGGAATGAGCAGTTCTTC.

This chain connects TRBV10-1 to TRBJ2-1; 7 nucleotides match TRBD2. There are 13 residues in the CDR3. Germline V CDR1 and CDR2: WNHNN, SYGVQD (reference sequence). Trimming took 0 bases from V and 10 from J; bases not matched to a gene: 3. Here the CDR3 DNA reads TGCGCCAGCAGTGAGTCCCTAGCGGAGGAGCAGTTCTTC. This sequence encodes CASSESLAEEQFF.

This clone was counted between two and nine times. This chain uses TRBV5-1 with TRBJ1-1; 7 bases map to TRBD1. V trimming: 4 bases; J trimming: 7 bases; junction bases outside the gene matches: 7. Germline CDR1 and CDR2: SGHRS and YFSETQ. The CDR3 is 13 amino acids. The chain's CDR3 is CASSLGTESEAFF. In DNA, the CDR3 is TGCGCCAGCAGCCTAGGGACAGAGAGTGAAGCTTTCTTT.

This clone was counted once. The chain recombines TRBV11-3 with TRBJ1-1; TRBD1 matches 8 bases. V shed 4 bases, J shed 5 bases, and the junction held 3 bases outside the gene matches. Looked up from germline, CDR1 is SGHNT and CDR2 is YENEEA. The CDR3 has 13 amino acids. The CDR3 region is CASSWTGMTEAFF. DNA for the CDR3: TGTGCCAGCAGCTGGACAGGGATGACTGAAGCTTTCTTT.

The J gene is TRBJ2-7, the V gene TRBV13; TRBD2 matches 12 bases. This CDR3 has 16 amino acids. Germline values: CDR1 PRHDT, CDR2 FYEKMQ (reference sequence). Unmatched junction bases numbered 10, after V lost 4 bases and J lost 6 bases. Here the CDR3 reads CASSSLKLAGGIEQYF. The DNA of the CDR3 is TGTGCCAGCAGCTCCTTAAAACTAGCGGGAGGAATCGAGCAGTACTTC. The full variable domain, with the rest looked up from reference TRBV13 and TRBJ2-7, is AAGVIQSPRHLIKEKRETATLKCYPIPRHDTVYWYQQGPGQDPQFLISFYEKMQSDKGSIPDRFSAQQFSDYHSELNMSSLELGDSALYFCASSSLKLAGGIEQYFGPGTRLTVT.

The CDR3 spells CASSQDRNQPQHF. CDR3 bases: TGTGCCAGCAGCCAAGACCGCAATCAGCCCCAGCATTTT. The chain uses TRBV11-2 and TRBJ1-5; D not resolved. This CDR3 has 13 amino acids. Germline loops: CDR1 SGHAT, CDR2 FQNNGV. The germline V and J ends were trimmed by 5 bases and 2 bases, with 7 bases remaining between them.

As regards this clone: The sample contains more than one DNA sequence encoding this CDR3. The rearrangement links TRBV7-3 to TRBJ2-1, with 11 bases fitting TRBD2. Germline CDR1 SGHTA, CDR2 FQGTGA. The CDR3 runs to 15 residues. J lost 10 bases, V lost 1 base, and 6 bases had no gene match. The CDR3 reads CASSLILAGANEQFF. The CDR3 bases are TGTGCCAGCAGCTTAATACTAGCGGGAGCGAACGAGCAGTTCTTC.

The chain carries TRBV29-1 and TRBJ2-3, with 14 bases lining up with TRBD2. The CDR3 covers 14 residues. CDR1 and CDR2 from the germline V gene are SQVTM and ANQGSEA. Germline trimming cut 1 base from V and 6 bases from J; bases unmatched to any gene: 0. CDR3 nucleotide sequence: TGCAGCGTTGAAGGACTAGCGGGAGGGGATACGCAGTATTTT. Translating it yields CSVEGLAGGDTQYF.

This clone was seen more than once but under ten times. The J gene is TRBJ2-1, the V gene TRBV29-1, with TRBD1 matching 7 bases. Germline CDR1 reads SQVTM; CDR2 reads ANQGSEA. The CDR3 loop spans 12 amino acids. J gave up 7 bases and V 4 bases, and 4 bases lay outside the gene matches. CDR3 region: CSVGGGPNEQFF. As DNA, the CDR3 is TGCAGCGTTGGAGGGGGCCCGAATGAGCAGTTCTTC.

The rearrangement joins TRBV27 to TRBJ1-5, with D hard to call. The CDR3 spans 13 residues. V was cut by 0 bases and J by 5 bases, with 5 bases left in between. Germline V gene lookup returns CDR1 MNHEY and CDR2 SMNVEV (reference sequence). The CDR3: CASSLSRHQPQHF. The CDR3 DNA sequence: TGTGCCAGCAGTTTATCTCGCCATCAGCCCCAGCATTTT.

The V gene is TRBV5-1, the J gene TRBJ2-5; possibly TRBD1 for D (5 bases). This CDR3 region has 15 residues. Trimming removed 0 bases from V and 3 bases from J, with 12 bases in between. The germline V gene encodes CDR1 SGHRS and CDR2 YFSETQ. This CDR3 is CASSLVPGLEETQYF. The DNA of the CDR3 is TGCGCCAGCAGCTTGGTTCCAGGGCTGGAAGAGACCCAGTACTTC.

This chain connects TRBV28 to TRBJ1-2, with D possibly being TRBD1 (5 bases). The germline V and J ends were trimmed by 2 bases and 7 bases, with 8 bases remaining between them. This CDR3 has 12 amino acids. Looked up from germline, CDR1 is MDHEN and CDR2 is SYDVKM. CDR3 loop: CASSLQGGGYTF. In DNA form, the CDR3 reads TGTGCCAGCAGTTTACAGGGAGGTGGCTACACCTTC.

The gene calls are TRBV18 and TRBJ2-2; the D call may be TRBD1 or TRBD2 (5 bases each). V was trimmed by 3 bases and J by 6 bases, leaving 11 bases between them. Germline CDR1 reads KGHSH; CDR2 reads LQKENI. The CDR3 totals 14 residues. In DNA, the CDR3 is TGTGCCAGCTCACCGGCAGGGCGGGCCGGGGAGCTGTTTTTT. Amino acid sequence: CASSPAGRAGELFF.

Worth noting for this clone: A far larger clone differs by one base, so this is likely a read error. The same CDR3 also results from other DNA sequences found in this sample. This sequence joins TRBV30 and TRBJ1-2, with a possible D match to TRBD1 (6 bases). The CDR3 has 14 amino acids. CDR1 and CDR2 (germline): GTSNPN, SVGIG (reference sequence). V was cut by 4 bases and J by 4 bases, with 16 bases left in between. The chain's CDR3 is CAWTPSETGYGYTF. The CDR3 bases are TGTGCCTGGACTCCCTCTGAGACAGGCTATGGCTACACCTTC.

This sequence joins TRBV30 and TRBJ2-7, with D perhaps matching TRBD1 or TRBD2 (5 bases each). CDR1 is GTSNPN, CDR2 SVGIG, per germline (reference sequence). The CDR3 runs to 14 residues. Trimming removed 2 bases from V and 3 bases from J, with 14 bases in between. CDR3 in amino acids: CAWSPAARGYEQYF. The CDR3, as DNA: TGTGCCTGGAGTCCCGCGGCGAGGGGCTACGAGCAGTACTTC.

V is TRBV5-1 and J is TRBJ2-1; no firm D call. Germline V gene data show CDR1 as SGHRS and CDR2 as YFSETQ. This CDR3 region has 15 residues. V dropped 6 bases and J dropped 0 bases, with 13 bases sitting between them. CDR3 protein: CASMNPPGSYNEQFF. The CDR3 bases are TGCGCCAGCATGAACCCACCGGGCTCCTACAATGAGCAGTTCTTC.

This chain joins TRBV7-3 and TRBJ1-1, with D uncertain. V was cut by 2 bases and J by 0 bases, with 22 bases left in between. CDR1 is SGHTA and CDR2 is FQGTGA in the germline V gene. This CDR3 is 19 amino acids long. The CDR3 loop reads CASSLEPAGRGFMNTEAFF. The CDR3 nucleotides read TGTGCCAGCAGCTTAGAACCCGCCGGGCGCGGTTTCATGAACACTGAAGCTTTCTTT.

The V and J genes are TRBV2 and TRBJ1-2; a possible D gene is TRBD1 (5 bases). The CDR3 runs 12 residues. Trimming removed 6 bases from V and 4 bases from J, with 9 bases in between. Germline CDR1 is SNHLY and CDR2 is FYNNEI. CDR3 region: CASSGTLYGYTF. The CDR3 nucleotides read TGTGCCAGCAGCGGGACCCTCTATGGCTACACCTTC.

This clone has more than one count but fewer than ten. The chain joins TRBV27 to TRBJ1-2; TRBD1 aligns across 7 bases. V shed 6 bases, J shed 8 bases, and the junction held 9 bases outside the gene matches. The CDR3 runs 13 residues. CDR1 MNHEY and CDR2 SMNVEV come from the germline V gene (reference sequence). The CDR3 coding sequence is TGTGCCAGCAGCTCCCTCATCAGGGGGGGCTACACCTTC. Protein product: CASSSLIRGGYTF.

This clone was observed once. The chain carries TRBV5-1 and TRBJ2-3, with D tentatively TRBD1 (6 bases). V dropped 0 bases and J dropped 5 bases, with 7 bases sitting between them. The CDR3 sequence is 13 residues long. Germline lookup yields CDR1 SGHRS and CDR2 YFSETQ. The CDR3 here is CASSLGRGDTQYF. Here the CDR3 DNA reads TGCGCCAGCAGCTTGGGCAGGGGAGATACGCAGTATTTT. The full variable domain, rest sourced from reference TRBV5-1 and TRBJ2-3, is KAGVTQTPRYLIKTRGQQVTLSCSPISGHRSVSWYQQTPGQGLQFLFEYFSETQRNKGNFPGRFSGRQFSNSRSEMNVSTLELGDSALYLCASSLGRGDTQYFGPGTRLTVL.

V gene TRBV23-1 combines with J gene TRBJ1-5, with 8 nucleotides matching TRBD1. TRBV23-1 is assigned to the ORF class and has an uncertain function. The length of the CDR3 is 18 residues. V shed 8 bases, J shed 2 bases, and the junction held 17 bases outside the gene matches. This chain's CDR3 is CASAPGGAYEVGNQPQHF. In nucleotides, the CDR3 is TGCGCCAGCGCCCCAGGGGGCGCTTATGAGGTTGGCAATCAGCCCCAGCATTTT.

The CDR3 DNA follows: TGCGCCAGCAGCCAAGACGAGGAACGGGGGGACTCCTACAATGAGCAGTTCTTC. Its protein is CASSQDEERGDSYNEQFF. The chain is built from TRBV4-1 and TRBJ2-1; 7 nucleotides align to TRBD2. This CDR3 spans 18 amino acids. With 0 bases clipped from V and 0 bases from J, the junction kept 8 bases outside the gene matches. Germline V CDR1 and CDR2: MGHRA, YSYEKL.

Of note for this clone: A far larger clone differs by one base, so this is likely a read error. J is TRBJ2-1 and V is TRBV30; no clear D. The germline V and J ends were trimmed by 1 base and 11 bases, with 12 bases remaining between them. Germline CDR1 is GTSNPN and CDR2 is SVGIG (reference sequence). The CDR3 totals 12 residues. This CDR3 reads CAWSDTSPKQFF. The CDR3 DNA sequence: TGTGCCTGGAGTGACACGAGCCCTAAGCAGTTCTTC.

The chain employs TRBV28 and TRBJ2-1; TRBD1 agrees at 9 bases. This CDR3 region has 19 residues. The ends lost 7 bases at V and 0 bases at J; junction bases unmatched: 16. CDR1 and CDR2 (germline): MDHEN, SYDVKM. CDR3 bases: TGTGCCAGCACCAACGACAGGGGGACATCGAGTAGCTCCTACAATGAGCAGTTCTTC. This codes for CASTNDRGTSSSSYNEQFF. The variable domain in full, completed from reference TRBV28 and TRBJ2-1, reads DVKVTQSSRYLVKRTGEKVFLECVQDMDHENMFWYRQDPGLGLRLIYFSYDVKMKEKGDIPEGYSVSREKKERFSLILESASTNQTSMYLCASTNDRGTSSSSYNEQFFGPGTRLTVL.

In its sample, this clone was seen once. J is TRBJ1-3 and V is TRBV11-3; 7 bases agree with TRBD1. TRBJ2-2 explains the end of the DNA better; the J call may be wrong. The CDR3 consists of 13 residues. Germline V gene sequence: CDR1 SGHNT, CDR2 YENEEA. The CDR3 region is CASSLQGAGELFF. The CDR3 DNA is TGTGCCAGCAGCTTACAGGGGGCCGGGGAGCTGTTTTTT.

For this clone: This could be a read error, since a much larger clone is one nucleotide away. The chain has TRBV6-5 and TRBJ2-7; D remains ambiguous. The germline CDR1 and CDR2 sequences are MNHEY and SVGAGI. This CDR3 comprises 14 residues. The V and J ends lost 5 bases and 1 base respectively, with 12 bases between them. As DNA, the CDR3 is TGTGCCAGCAGTCCCTTAGCCTCATCCTACGAGCAGTACTTC. Residues: CASSPLASSYEQYF.

This clone was picked up a small number of times. The chain joins TRBV2 to TRBJ1-5; D call uncertain. The germline gives CDR1 SNHLY, CDR2 FYNNEI. The CDR3 totals 14 residues. Trimming took off 0 bases at V and 5 bases at J, with 8 bases between the two ends. Here the CDR3 DNA reads TGTGCCAGCAGTGAAGCTAATGGGGATCAGCCCCAGCATTTT. Translated: CASSEANGDQPQHF.

The gene calls are TRBV19 and TRBJ2-1, with unresolved D. V lost 3 bases and J lost 0, with 6 bases in between. CDR1 and CDR2 from the germline V gene are LNHDA and SQIVND (reference sequence). This CDR3 has 14 amino acids. In nucleotides, the CDR3 is TGTGCCAGTAGTATGGCAAGCTCCTACAATGAGCAGTTCTTC. Amino acids: CASSMASSYNEQFF.

This clone was counted a few times. This sequence joins TRBV10-3 and TRBJ2-5; D unclear. The DNA end favors TRBJ2-7, so the J call may be wrong. This CDR3 contains 13 residues. Germline V gene sequence: CDR1 ENHRY, CDR2 SYGVKD. The CDR3 coding sequence is TGTGCCATCAGTGACAGGCTAAAATACGAGCAGTACTTC. This encodes CAISDRLKYEQYF.

As concerns this clone: A much larger clone lies a single base off, so this may be a read error. This chain connects TRBV6-6 to TRBJ2-2; possibly TRBD1 or TRBD2 for D (5 bases each). In germline, CDR1 is MNHNY, CDR2 SVGAGI (reference sequence). Trimming took 8 bases from V and 6 from J, leaving 10 bases between them. The CDR3 runs 12 residues. CDR3 in amino acids: CASCQGPGELFF. DNA of the CDR3: TGTGCCAGCTGTCAGGGACCCGGGGAGCTGTTTTTT.

The genes are TRBV30 and TRBJ2-7; D remains ambiguous. Germline V lookup: CDR1 GTSNPN, CDR2 SVGIG (reference sequence). Trimming pared 0 bases from V and 5 bases from J, leaving 14 bases between. The CDR3 spans 14 residues. The CDR3 DNA sequence: TGTGCCTGGAGTGTACGGCATGGGCTCGACGAGCAGTACTTC. Encoded protein: CAWSVRHGLDEQYF.

The V and J genes are TRBV30 and TRBJ2-4; D assignment may be TRBD1 or TRBD2 (5 bases each). CDR3 size: 14 residues. Germline CDR1 reads GTSNPN; CDR2 reads SVGIG (reference sequence). Trimming took off 7 bases at V and 1 base at J, with 14 bases between the two ends. The CDR3 region has the DNA TGTGCCTTAGAGAAAGAGGGGGCCAAAAACATTCAGTACTTC. It encodes CALEKEGAKNIQYF.